The entry below gives a single T cell receptor beta chain sequence along with its context. No antigen is known for it. The time point was: week 23, last vaccination. It was 300 ug of mutant IDH1 20-mer peptide that made up each vaccine dose, given with topical imiquimod. The sample comes from a study of a mutant IDH1 vaccine in newly diagnosed glioma. On the study more broadly: The initiation of vaccination occurred 4-6 weeks after radiotherapy alone, or with temozolomide cycles.

Trimming pared 10 bases from V and 0 bases from J, leaving 19 bases between. This CDR3 comprises 16 residues. Germline V gives CDR1 SNHLY, CDR2 FYNNEI. The data were produced by immunoSEQ multiplex PCR, yet TCRdb's version contains in-frame clones alone and is incomplete. The profile shows some 70,000 clones, nearly 85% of them singletons. The source is a man aged 18 to 30 with glioma. This specimen consisted of PBMCs, obtained from a glioma patient whose treatment included an IDH1 peptide vaccine. J is TRBJ2-1 and V is TRBV2, with a weak D call TRBD2 (6 bases). The CDR3 region is CAILRDSGDSYNEQFF. DNA of the CDR3: TGTGCCATCCTCCGGGATAGCGGAGACTCCTACAATGAGCAGTTCTTC.